In this sample, the clone carrying this T cell receptor beta chain turned up many times. The germline V gene encodes CDR1 DFQATT and CDR2 SNEGSKA (reference sequence). The CDR3 totals 17 residues. Trimming removed 3 bases from V and 2 bases from J; junction bases left unmatched: 5. The record originates from a study of CD8+CD57+ T cells in acquired aplastic anemia. The template for TCR beta VDJ and CDR3 sequence profiling was genomic DNA. One entry per CDR3 protein results from TCRdb running MiXCR on the reads. The data contain approximately 170,000 distinct CDR3 sequences, approximately 50% of them seen just once; the ten biggest clones take up about 16%.

The receptor was isolated from a human donor in good health, serving as a control. The chain combines TRBV20-1 with TRBJ2-6; 12 positions agree with TRBD2. The sequenced material came from sorted CD4+, CD8+, or CD8+CD57+ T cells (not recorded which) from PBMCs. The chain's CDR3 is CSARGLAGGPGANVLTF. The CDR3 nucleotides are TGCAGTGCTAGGGGGCTAGCGGGGGGGCCTGGGGCCAACGTCCTGACTTTC.